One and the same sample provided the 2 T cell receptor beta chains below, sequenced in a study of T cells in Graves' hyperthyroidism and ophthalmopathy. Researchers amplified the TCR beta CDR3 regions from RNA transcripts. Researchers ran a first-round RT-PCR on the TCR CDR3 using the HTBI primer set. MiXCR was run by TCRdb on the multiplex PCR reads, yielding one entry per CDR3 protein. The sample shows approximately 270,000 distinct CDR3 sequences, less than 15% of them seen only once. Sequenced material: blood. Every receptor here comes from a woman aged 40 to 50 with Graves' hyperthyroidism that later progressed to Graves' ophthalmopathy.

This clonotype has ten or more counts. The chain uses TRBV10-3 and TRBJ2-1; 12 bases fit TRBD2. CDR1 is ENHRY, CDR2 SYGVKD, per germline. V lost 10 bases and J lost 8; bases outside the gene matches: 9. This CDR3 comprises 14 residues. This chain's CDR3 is CATKETSGSDEQFF. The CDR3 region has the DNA TGTGCCACTAAAGAGACTAGCGGGAGCGATGAGCAGTTCTTC.

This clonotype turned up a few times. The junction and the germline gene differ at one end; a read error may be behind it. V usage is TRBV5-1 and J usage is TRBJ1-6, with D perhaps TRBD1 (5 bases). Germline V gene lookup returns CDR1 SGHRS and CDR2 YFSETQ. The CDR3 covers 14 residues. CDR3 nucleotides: TGCGCCAGCAGTTTGGACCTCGGGGGGACACCCCTCCACTTT. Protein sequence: CASSLDLGGTPLHF.